These 32 T cell receptor beta chains came from one sample sequenced in a study of cytomegalovirus exposure and HLA in healthy donors. 13 Jbeta primers and 60 Vbeta primers were used for the PCR. Some clones are missing from TCRdb's copy, which holds only in-frame ones; the method was immunoSEQ multiplex PCR. The profile shows 150,000 to 200,000 clones, roughly 87% of them singletons. The specimen sequenced was PBMCs. All receptors come from a man aged 50-60 years in good health and CMV-seropositive.

The CDR3 DNA reads as TGTGCCAGCAGTCCCGAAGCGGGATTCAGCACAGATACGCAGTATTTT. This encodes CASSPEAGFSTDTQYF. The chain uses TRBV6-6 and TRBJ2-3, with 7 bases that match TRBD2. CDR1 is MNHNY and CDR2 is SVGAGI in the germline V gene (reference sequence). This CDR3 is built from 16 residues. The V gene end was trimmed by 5 bases and the J gene end by 0 bases; junction bases not matched to a gene: 8.

The chain links TRBV11-2 to TRBJ2-3; 8 bases are a match to TRBD2. Germline lookup yields CDR1 SGHAT and CDR2 FQNNGV. This CDR3 contains 16 residues. Trimming at V came to 2 bases and at J to 9 bases, leaving 13 bases not matched to a gene. The chain's CDR3 is CASSLPPGLGMATQYF. CDR3 DNA: TGTGCCAGCAGCTTACCGCCGGGACTAGGGATGGCCACGCAGTATTTT. Variable domain in full (rest from reference TRBV11-2 and TRBJ2-3): EAGVAQSPRYKIIEKRQSVAFWCNPISGHATLYWYQQILGQGPKLLIQFQNNGVVDDSQLPKDRFSAERLKGVDSTLKIQPAKLEDSAVYLCASSLPPGLGMATQYFGPGTRLTVL.

The chain recombines TRBV28 with TRBJ2-1; 12 bases map to TRBD2. Germline CDR1 reads MDHEN; CDR2 reads SYDVKM. V dropped 3 bases and J dropped 8; count of bases not matched to a gene: 5. The CDR3 is 15 amino acids. In DNA, the CDR3 is TGTGCCAGCAGTTTGACTAGCGGGAGTGAGTATGAGCAGTTCTTC. Amino acids: CASSLTSGSEYEQFF. Based on the CDR3 plus reference TRBV28 and TRBJ2-1, the full variable domain is DVKVTQSSRYLVKRTGEKVFLECVQDMDHENMFWYRQDPGLGLRLIYFSYDVKMKEKGDIPEGYSVSREKKERFSLILESASTNQTSMYLCASSLTSGSEYEQFFGPGTRLTVL.

The V gene is TRBV27, the J gene TRBJ2-7, with TRBD2 identical over 14 bases. The CDR3 consists of 17 residues. The V gene's germline CDR1 is MNHEY and CDR2 SMNVEV (reference sequence). Trimming at V came to 6 bases and at J to 2 bases, leaving 9 bases not matched to a gene. CDR3 nucleotides: TGTGCCAGCAGCTTAGGTCAGGGACTAGCGGGAGCCTACGAGCAGTACTTC. Translated, it gives CASSLGQGLAGAYEQYF.

The chain combines TRBV5-1 with TRBJ2-1; 8 bases fit TRBD1. CDR1 is SGHRS and CDR2 is YFSETQ in the germline V gene. Trimming removed 7 bases from V and 7 bases from J; junction bases left unmatched: 7. The CDR3 is 13 amino acids. The CDR3 DNA is TGCGCCAGCGGCCTGACAGGGGCGAATGAGCAGTTCTTC. It specifies CASGLTGANEQFF.

This clone was counted once. V is TRBV27 and J is TRBJ1-1; possible D gene TRBD1, 5 bases. The ends were cut back, 1 base at V and 0 bases at J, with 15 bases in the middle. The CDR3 is 17 residues long. Germline loops: CDR1 MNHEY, CDR2 SMNVEV (reference sequence). CDR3 sequence: CASSLFPPEGVNTEAFF. The CDR3 nucleotides read TGTGCCAGCAGTTTATTCCCCCCCGAAGGGGTGAACACTGAAGCTTTCTTT.

The rearrangement joins TRBV10-1 to TRBJ1-4; TRBD1 agrees at 9 bases. Germline V gene sequence: CDR1 WNHNN, CDR2 SYGVQD (reference sequence). CDR3 size: 15 residues. The V segment lost 10 bases and the J segment 9 bases; nucleotides outside the gene matches: 15. The CDR3 protein is CATVGADRGGKKLFF. CDR3 nucleotide sequence: TGCGCCACTGTGGGGGCGGACAGGGGAGGGAAAAAACTGTTTTTT.

The V call is TRBV18, the J call TRBJ2-2; 9 nucleotides align to TRBD1. CDR3 length: 16 amino acids. Losses at the gene ends were 3 bases for V and 5 bases for J; bases not matched to a gene: 7. Germline V CDR1 and CDR2: KGHSH, LQKENI. The CDR3 DNA reads TGTGCCAGCTCACCTTCTACAGGGGGCCTAACCGGGGAGCTGTTTTTT. It encodes CASSPSTGGLTGELFF.

This rearrangement joins TRBV30 to TRBJ2-5; tentative D call: TRBD1 (6 bases). V lost 3 bases to trimming and J lost 1 base, with 15 bases between them. The CDR3 length is 15 residues. The germline V gene encodes CDR1 GTSNPN and CDR2 SVGIG (reference sequence). Here the CDR3 DNA reads TGTGCCTGGAGCGTCGGACAGCCAAGCCAAGAGACCCAGTACTTC. Its translation: CAWSVGQPSQETQYF.

CDR3 residues: CATTLTGLRTGELFF. The CDR3 DNA follows: TGCGCCACCACCCTAACCGGACTCAGAACCGGGGAGCTGTTTTTT. The chain combines TRBV5-1 with TRBJ2-2, with D perhaps matching TRBD2 (5 bases). The CDR3 totals 15 residues. Trimming cost V 9 bases and J 5 bases, with 20 bases left between them. Germline V gene sequence: CDR1 SGHRS, CDR2 YFSETQ.

The chain couples TRBV28 to TRBJ1-5, with 8 bases aligning to TRBD1. There are 14 residues in the CDR3. Germline CDR1 and CDR2: MDHEN and SYDVKM. V lost 5 bases, J lost 3 bases, and 3 bases stayed unmatched. CDR3 in DNA: TGTGCCAGCAGTCAGACAGGGGACAATCAGCCCCAGCATTTT. Translating gives CASSQTGDNQPQHF. Variable domain in full (rest from reference TRBV28 and TRBJ1-5): DVKVTQSSRYLVKRTGEKVFLECVQDMDHENMFWYRQDPGLGLRLIYFSYDVKMKEKGDIPEGYSVSREKKERFSLILESASTNQTSMYLCASSQTGDNQPQHFGDGTRLSIL.

The chain combines TRBV30 with TRBJ1-2, with 10 bases fitting TRBD1. The CDR3 is 14 residues long. V lost 2 bases to trimming and J lost 6 bases; unmatched junction nucleotides: 6. Germline values: CDR1 GTSNPN, CDR2 SVGIG (reference sequence). The CDR3 region has the DNA TGTGCCTGGAGTAGACACGGACAGGGGGATGGCTACACCTTC. This encodes CAWSRHGQGDGYTF. The whole variable domain, remainder taken from reference TRBV30 and TRBJ1-2, is SQTIHQWPATLVQPVGSPLSLECTVEGTSNPNLYWYRQAAGRGLQLLFYSVGIGQISSEVPQNLSASRPQDRQFILSSKKLLLSDSGFYLCAWSRHGQGDGYTFGSGTRLTVV.

This clone turned up a few times. J is TRBJ1-6 and V is TRBV5-7; a weak D match, TRBD1 (5 bases). TRBV5-7 is an ORF for which the function is uncertain. The V gene lost 4 bases and the J gene lost 10 bases, with 15 bases spanning the gap. CDR3 length equals 14 residues. In nucleotides, the CDR3 is TGTGCCAGCAGCCTTCCGGGGGTAGGATCACCCCTCCACTTT. It codes for CASSLPGVGSPLHF.

The chain joins TRBV4-2 to TRBJ2-3; maybe TRBD2 (7 bases). CDR3 size: 17 residues. Trimming took 2 bases from V and 5 from J, leaving 20 bases between them. The V gene's germline CDR1 is LGHNA and CDR2 YNFKEQ. This CDR3 is CASSQNPRRGAGDTQYF. The CDR3 DNA is TGTGCCAGCAGCCAAAATCCCCGCCGGGGGGCCGGAGATACGCAGTATTTT.

V and J are TRBV5-4 and TRBJ2-3; 7 bases map to TRBD2. The CDR3 is 14 amino acids. V dropped 1 base and J dropped 1; count of bases not matched to a gene: 0. Germline V gene sequence: CDR1 SGHNT, CDR2 YYREEE (reference sequence). The CDR3: CASSLTSGTDTQYF. The CDR3 nucleotides read TGTGCCAGCAGCTTGACTAGCGGCACAGATACGCAGTATTTT.

This chain links TRBV27 with TRBJ2-7; D unclear. The germline gives CDR1 MNHEY, CDR2 SMNVEV (reference sequence). The V and J ends lost 5 bases and 3 bases respectively, with 14 bases between them. The CDR3 totals 14 residues. The CDR3 sequence: CASSPEVGGYEQYF. The DNA for the CDR3 is TGTGCCAGCAGTCCCGAGGTTGGCGGCTACGAGCAGTACTTC.

Only one count was recorded for this clone. The chain has TRBV29-1 and TRBJ2-5, with D maybe TRBD2 (5 bases). The length of the CDR3 is 12 residues. The germline gives CDR1 SQVTM, CDR2 ANQGSEA. V gave up 7 bases and J gave up 5 bases, with 14 bases separating them. The CDR3 DNA is TGCAGCGCCATAACTAGTGGGGAGACCCAGTACTTC. Protein sequence: CSAITSGETQYF.

V is TRBV5-4 and J is TRBJ2-5; TRBD2 matches 8 bases. Germline CDR1 reads SGHNT; CDR2 reads YYREEE (reference sequence). Unmatched junction bases numbered 6, after V lost 0 bases and J lost 2 bases. The CDR3 length is 16 residues. In DNA form, the CDR3 reads TGTGCCAGCAGCTTGGGGCGGGGGGTTGGGCAAGAGACCCAGTACTTC. Encoded protein: CASSLGRGVGQETQYF.

This rearrangement joins TRBV5-4 to TRBJ2-1, with TRBD2 matching over 8 bases. Trimming at V came to 1 base and at J to 7 bases, leaving 4 bases not matched to a gene. Looked up from germline, CDR1 is SGHNT and CDR2 is YYREEE (reference sequence). The CDR3 is 14 amino acids. CDR3 region: CASSLLGLANEQFF. CDR3 DNA sequence: TGTGCCAGCAGCTTGCTAGGACTAGCAAATGAGCAGTTCTTC.

V and J are TRBV4-1 and TRBJ2-5; 11 bases are shared with TRBD1. The end of the DNA is better explained by TRBJ2-7, so the J call may be wrong. Germline V CDR1 and CDR2: MGHRA, YSYEKL. There are 20 residues in the CDR3. Written as DNA, the CDR3 is TGCGCCAGCAGCCAAGAGCGGGACAGGGGGGCTAGCGGGGTCTCCTACGAGCAGTACTTC. Protein product: CASSQERDRGASGVSYEQYF.

This clone was seen a single time. The chain recombines TRBV27 with TRBJ2-1; a weak D match, TRBD2 (5 bases). V was clipped by 2 bases and J by 8 bases, with 10 bases between them. The CDR3 runs 13 residues. CDR1 and CDR2 (germline): MNHEY, SMNVEV (reference sequence). This CDR3 reads CASSLAFGDEQFF. The CDR3 nucleotides are TGTGCCAGCAGTTTAGCCTTCGGGGATGAGCAGTTCTTC.

The chain links TRBV19 to TRBJ2-2; TRBD2 matches 9 bases. Germline CDR1 is LNHDA and CDR2 is SQIVND (reference sequence). With V trimmed by 10 bases and J by 5 bases, 17 bases remained unmatched. The CDR3 runs to 17 residues. For the CDR3, the DNA is TGTGCCACCTTGAGGCGAGCGGGGGGTGGCCGGACCGGGGAGCTGTTTTTT. This sequence encodes CATLRRAGGGRTGELFF. The variable domain in full, completed from reference TRBV19 and TRBJ2-2, reads DGGITQSPKYLFRKEGQNVTLSCEQNLNHDAMYWYRQDPGQGLRLIYYSQIVNDFQKGDIAEGYSVSREKKESFPLTVTSAQKNPTAFYLCATLRRAGGGRTGELFFGEGSRLTVL.

In this sample, this clone turned up once. The chain couples TRBV9 to TRBJ2-1, with D possibly TRBD1 on 6 matching bases. CDR3 length: 13 residues. Germline CDR1 reads SGDLS; CDR2 reads YYNGEE. Between the trimmed V and J ends, which lost 0 bases and 8 bases, there was a span of 9 bases. The CDR3 region is CASSVGNRDEQFF. In nucleotides, the CDR3 is TGTGCCAGCAGCGTAGGGAACAGGGATGAGCAGTTCTTC.

The J gene is TRBJ2-7, the V gene TRBV2; D is possibly TRBD2 (7 bases). Germline V gives CDR1 SNHLY, CDR2 FYNNEI. V was clipped by 8 bases and J by 3 bases, with 17 bases between them. The CDR3 sequence is 14 residues long. DNA for the CDR3: TGTGCCAGCCGCAACAGGGAGGGTGGCTACGAGCAGTACTTC. This sequence encodes CASRNREGGYEQYF. Variable domain in full (rest from reference TRBV2 and TRBJ2-7): EPEVTQTPSHQVTQMGQEVILRCVPISNHLYFYWYRQILGQKVEFLVSFYNNEISEKSEIFDDQFSVERPDGSNFTLKIRSTKLEDSAMYFCASRNREGGYEQYFGPGTRLTVT.

The chain uses TRBV28 and TRBJ2-7, with 10 bases identical to TRBD1. The CDR3 runs to 15 residues. V shed 3 bases and J 0 bases; nucleotides not matched to a gene: 2. Germline lookup yields CDR1 MDHEN and CDR2 SYDVKM. The CDR3 here is CASSFRQGASYEQYF. CDR3 sequence (DNA): TGTGCCAGCAGTTTCAGACAGGGGGCCTCCTACGAGCAGTACTTC.

The chain employs TRBV30 and TRBJ2-1; 9 nucleotides agree with TRBD2. This CDR3 has 13 amino acids. Germline CDR1 and CDR2: GTSNPN and SVGIG (reference sequence). With 8 bases clipped from V and 5 bases from J, the junction kept 7 bases outside the gene matches. The CDR3 loop is CARTGLANNEQFF. The CDR3 DNA reads TGTGCCCGCACGGGACTAGCAAACAATGAGCAGTTCTTC.

This chain uses TRBV7-3 with TRBJ2-3; possible D gene TRBD1, 5 bases. Trimming shortened V by 5 bases and J by 2 bases, and 14 bases separated the two germline ends. The germline CDR1 and CDR2 sequences are SGHTA and FQGTGA. CDR3 size: 15 residues. The CDR3 bases are TGTGCCAGCAGCCCTACAGGTTTTCCCACAGATACGCAGTATTTT. Amino acid sequence: CASSPTGFPTDTQYF.

This chain joins TRBV7-9 and TRBJ2-3; D gene unclear. The CDR3 is made up of 14 amino acids. The germline gives CDR1 SEHNR, CDR2 FQNEAQ (reference sequence). V was pared by 4 bases and J by 2 bases, with 10 bases between. The CDR3 bases are TGTGCCAGCAGCTCCTTAATCTCCACAGATACGCAGTATTTT. Its protein product is CASSSLISTDTQYF.

This clone was recorded only once. The chain carries TRBV10-3 and TRBJ1-5; 8 bases match TRBD1. CDR1 ENHRY and CDR2 SYGVKD come from the germline V gene. The V segment lost 0 bases and the J segment 6 bases; nucleotides outside the gene matches: 16. The CDR3 has 19 residues. The CDR3 reads CAISESRAGGVGAGQPQHF. For the CDR3, the DNA is TGTGCCATCAGTGAGTCCCGCGCAGGGGGCGTTGGCGCAGGTCAGCCCCAGCATTTT.

The chain employs TRBV30 and TRBJ1-2; D may be TRBD1 (6 bases). The germline CDR1 and CDR2 sequences are GTSNPN and SVGIG (reference sequence). V was shortened by 2 bases and J by 3 bases, with 13 bases between the two germline ends. The CDR3 totals 14 residues. This CDR3 is CAWSLWGPHYGYTF. The DNA for the CDR3 is TGTGCCTGGAGTCTCTGGGGGCCACACTATGGCTACACCTTC.

V usage is TRBV5-1 and J usage is TRBJ1-1; 7 bases agree with TRBD1. Per the germline V gene, CDR1 is SGHRS and CDR2 is YFSETQ. V lost 0 bases, J lost 3 bases, and 11 bases stayed unmatched. The CDR3 contains 17 residues. CDR3 protein: CASSLGRPGGKDTEAFF. DNA of the CDR3: TGCGCCAGCAGCTTGGGTCGGCCAGGGGGGAAAGACACTGAAGCTTTCTTT.

J is TRBJ2-3 and V is TRBV5-4; 9 nucleotides align to TRBD2. V shed 4 bases and J 1 base; nucleotides not matched to a gene: 10. The V gene's germline CDR1 is SGHNT and CDR2 YYREEE (reference sequence). This CDR3 comprises 17 residues. As DNA, the CDR3 is TGTGCCAGCAGCAGGGGCGGGGGGGCCCCGCGCACAGATACGCAGTATTTT. Its protein product is CASSRGGGAPRTDTQYF.